One and the same sample provided the 28 T cell receptor beta chains below, sequenced in a study of shared clonotypes between healthy human individuals. Clones were read by immunoSEQ multiplex PCR, and TCRdb kept only the in-frame ones, dropping some. The sample yields 2.3 million or so clones, more than 80% seen once. The sequencing input was naive CD4+ T cells from PBMCs. Subset here: CD45RA+ positively selected. The receptors come from a young man in good health. Some clones in this sample may be carry-over from other donors' samples.

This chain uses TRBV28 with TRBJ2-7, with no clear D. The CDR3 spans 12 residues. Germline CDR1 is MDHEN and CDR2 is SYDVKM. The V end was cut by 7 bases, the J end by 3 bases, with 10 bases between. CDR3 coding DNA: TGTGCCAGCAACATGGGCCGCTACGAGCAGTACTTC. It encodes CASNMGRYEQYF.

The chain links TRBV4-2 to TRBJ2-7; 14 bases agree with TRBD2. This CDR3 has 14 amino acids. With V trimmed by 4 bases and J by 7 bases, 3 bases remained unmatched. CDR1 and CDR2 (germline): LGHNA, YNFKEQ. The CDR3 spells CASSPGLAGDEQYF. In DNA, the CDR3 is TGTGCCAGCAGCCCGGGACTAGCGGGAGATGAGCAGTACTTC.

The chain is built from TRBV29-1 and TRBJ2-3; a weak D match, TRBD2 (7 bases). This CDR3 region has 15 residues. The germline V and J ends were trimmed by 0 bases and 2 bases, with 12 bases remaining between them. Looked up from germline, CDR1 is SQVTM and CDR2 is ANQGSEA. CDR3 sequence: CSVEDRRGATDTQYF. The CDR3 nucleotides read TGCAGCGTTGAAGATCGTCGGGGGGCCACAGATACGCAGTATTTT.

This rearrangement joins TRBV7-9 to TRBJ2-2; tentative D call: TRBD2 (6 bases). The length of the CDR3 is 16 residues. Trimming removed 5 bases at V and 2 bases at J, with 15 bases between. Germline-derived CDR1 and CDR2 are SEHNR and FQNEAQ (reference sequence). CDR3 in amino acids: CASSPAGGRNTGELFF. For the CDR3, the DNA is TGTGCCAGCAGCCCCGCTGGGGGGAGAAACACCGGGGAGCTGTTTTTT.

Comments on this clone: One end of the junction fails to match germline, which may point to a read error. The V gene is TRBV11-2, the J gene TRBJ1-2; D is unclear. Germline lookup yields CDR1 SGHAT and CDR2 FQNNGV. The CDR3 is 15 amino acids. The CDR3 loop reads CANSFGGSDLYGYTF. CDR3 nucleotide sequence: TGTGCCAACAGCTTCGGCGGTTCAGACCTCTATGGCTACACCTTC.

The chain employs TRBV30 and TRBJ1-5; D perhaps matches TRBD1 (5 bases). V was clipped by 0 bases and J by 6 bases, with 9 bases between them. This CDR3 region has 13 residues. Germline CDR1 is GTSNPN and CDR2 is SVGIG (reference sequence). CDR3 sequence reads: CAWSVTDLQPQHF. CDR3 DNA: TGTGCCTGGAGTGTGACAGACCTTCAGCCCCAGCATTTT.

The chain employs TRBV5-4 and TRBJ2-5; D is perhaps TRBD2 (6 bases). The CDR3 is 14 residues long. Trimming took off 0 bases at V and 4 bases at J, with 10 bases between the two ends. From germline, CDR1 is SGHNT and CDR2 YYREEE (reference sequence). This chain's CDR3 is CASSLAQGLETQYF. In DNA form, the CDR3 reads TGTGCCAGCAGCTTGGCTCAGGGACTAGAGACCCAGTACTTC. The full variable domain, completed using reference TRBV5-4 and TRBJ2-5, is ETGVTQSPTHLIKTRGQQVTLRCSSQSGHNTVSWYQQALGQGPQFIFQYYREEENGRGNFPPRFSGLQFPNYSSELNVNALELDDSALYLCASSLAQGLETQYFGPGTRLLVL.

The chain recombines TRBV28 with TRBJ1-5; TRBD1 is a possible D gene (6 bases). V was trimmed by 3 bases and J by 0 bases, leaving 18 bases between them. CDR1 MDHEN and CDR2 SYDVKM come from the germline V gene. CDR3 length: 18 amino acids. The DNA of the CDR3 is TGTGCCAGCAGTTTCCCCCTCGGACAGAGGAATAGCAATCAGCCCCAGCATTTT. This translates into CASSFPLGQRNSNQPQHF.

With regard to this clone: This sample also contains other DNA sequences that code for the same CDR3. The rearrangement joins TRBV5-4 to TRBJ2-1, with D uncertain. V lost 2 bases and J 4 bases, leaving 1 base between the germline ends. The CDR3 consists of 11 residues. Germline loops: CDR1 SGHNT, CDR2 YYREEE (reference sequence). For the CDR3, the DNA is TGTGCCAGCAGCTTTTACAATGAGCAGTTCTTC. Its protein product is CASSFYNEQFF.

The chain joins TRBV7-3 to TRBJ1-1; D remains unclear. Trimming stripped 5 bases from V and 0 bases from J, with 10 bases between. The CDR3 consists of 14 residues. Germline assignment: CDR1 SGHTA and CDR2 FQGTGA. DNA for the CDR3: TGTGCCAGCAGCCCGTCGGGCTTGAACACTGAAGCTTTCTTT. Translating it yields CASSPSGLNTEAFF.

The chain joins TRBV25-1 to TRBJ2-1; D is perhaps TRBD2 (6 bases). Germline CDR1 and CDR2: MGHDK and SYGVNS. The CDR3 covers 14 residues. Trimming took 0 bases from V and 5 from J, leaving 8 bases between them. CDR3 sequence reads: CASSEYGTDNEQFF. CDR3 DNA sequence: TGTGCCAGCAGTGAATACGGGACTGACAATGAGCAGTTCTTC.

The rearrangement joins TRBV4-2 to TRBJ2-3; unclear D gene. Germline loops: CDR1 LGHNA, CDR2 YNFKEQ. V was clipped by 0 bases and J by 6 bases, with 16 bases between them. The length of the CDR3 is 16 residues. The CDR3 DNA follows: TGTGCCAGCAGCCAAGATACTCGCGCTCTCGTGGATACGCAGTATTTT. Amino acids: CASSQDTRALVDTQYF.

The chain combines TRBV6-5 with TRBJ2-3; D is unresolved. This CDR3 region has 13 residues. Germline assignment: CDR1 MNHEY and CDR2 SVGAGI. The V end was cut by 0 bases, the J end by 5 bases, with 6 bases between. The CDR3 bases are TGTGCCAGCAGTTACTCCCCCCTAGATACGCAGTATTTT. This translates into CASSYSPLDTQYF.

The CDR3 region is CASSLMSSSGSFYEQYF. Here the CDR3 DNA reads TGTGCCAGCAGCTTAATGAGTTCTAGCGGGAGTTTCTACGAGCAGTACTTC. The chain recombines TRBV7-2 with TRBJ2-7, with 10 bases lining up with TRBD2. From germline, CDR1 is SGHTA and CDR2 FQGNSA. V was pared by 2 bases and J by 3 bases, with 10 bases of the junction left unmatched. CDR3 size: 17 residues.

V is TRBV7-2 and J is TRBJ1-2; the D gene is possibly TRBD1 (6 bases). CDR3 size: 14 residues. V dropped 2 bases and J dropped 1 base, with 8 bases sitting between them. Germline lookup yields CDR1 SGHTA and CDR2 FQGNSA. The CDR3: CASSLSRGNYGYTF. CDR3 DNA sequence: TGTGCCAGCAGCTTAAGCAGGGGTAACTATGGCTACACCTTC.

Details on this clone: Additional DNA sequences in this sample encode the identical CDR3. This chain connects TRBV6-5 to TRBJ1-2; 7 nucleotides align to TRBD1. This CDR3 has 14 amino acids. V was clipped by 0 bases and J by 5 bases; unmatched bases: 3. From germline, CDR1 is MNHEY and CDR2 SVGAGI. The CDR3 loop reads CASSYSGRGYGYTF. CDR3 DNA sequence: TGTGCCAGCAGTTACTCTGGCAGGGGGTATGGCTACACCTTC.

This chain uses TRBV7-3 with TRBJ2-7; TRBD1 might be the D (5 bases). The V gene lost 5 bases and the J gene lost 4 bases, with 15 bases spanning the gap. Germline CDR1 and CDR2: SGHTA and FQGTGA. This CDR3 region has 14 residues. CDR3 DNA sequence: TGTGCCAGCAGCCCGAACCCCCGGACATACGAGCAGTACTTC. It is translated as CASSPNPRTYEQYF.

The chain carries TRBV19 and TRBJ2-7; possible D gene TRBD1, 5 bases. In germline, CDR1 is LNHDA, CDR2 SQIVND (reference sequence). The CDR3 covers 11 residues. V lost 2 bases to trimming and J lost 7 bases, with 6 bases between them. CDR3 sequence: CASSISGEQYF. Here the CDR3 DNA reads TGTGCCAGTAGTATATCAGGGGAGCAGTACTTC.

About this clone itself: At the DNA level, this CDR3 is encoded by other sequences in the same sample as well. This sequence joins TRBV28 and TRBJ1-1; no reliable D call. Germline CDR1 is MDHEN and CDR2 is SYDVKM. The CDR3 consists of 13 residues. V was shortened by 3 bases and J by 1 base, with 6 bases between the two germline ends. The CDR3 is CASSLRQNTEAFF. CDR3 DNA: TGTGCCAGCAGTTTGAGGCAGAACACTGAAGCTTTCTTT.

This sequence joins TRBV9 and TRBJ2-2; 14 bases match TRBD2. The V segment lost 4 bases and the J segment 4 bases; nucleotides outside the gene matches: 6. CDR3 size: 17 residues. Germline-derived CDR1 and CDR2 are SGDLS and YYNGEE. DNA for the CDR3: TGTGCCAGCAGCTCCAGACTAGCGGGAGGGCCCACCGGGGAGCTGTTTTTT. As protein: CASSSRLAGGPTGELFF. The whole variable domain, filled in from reference TRBV9 and TRBJ2-2, reads DSGVTQTPKHLITATGQRVTLRCSPRSGDLSVYWYQQSLDQGLQFLIQYYNGEERAKGNILERFSAQQFPDLHSELNLSSLELGDSALYFCASSSRLAGGPTGELFFGEGSRLTVL.

The genes are TRBV7-8 and TRBJ2-7, with 10 positions matching TRBD1. The J segment lost 4 bases and the V segment lost 2 bases, leaving 8 bases of the junction unmatched. This CDR3 contains 16 residues. Germline V gene data show CDR1 as SGHVS and CDR2 as FQNEAQ. This chain's CDR3 is CASSLLLTGGIYEQYF. Here the CDR3 DNA reads TGTGCCAGCAGCTTACTACTGACAGGGGGCATTTACGAGCAGTACTTC.

This rearrangement joins TRBV18 to TRBJ2-5; D is perhaps TRBD2 (6 bases). Germline CDR1 reads KGHSH; CDR2 reads LQKENI. The CDR3 length is 17 residues. Between the trimmed V and J ends, which lost 2 bases and 5 bases, there was a span of 21 bases. The CDR3 coding sequence is TGTGCCAGCTCACCAAACACGGTTGCCGCTAGCGCGGAGACCCAGTACTTC. Translation gives CASSPNTVAASAETQYF.

The chain combines TRBV7-6 with TRBJ2-1; TRBD1 or TRBD2 may be the D gene (5 bases each). Germline CDR1 SGHVS, CDR2 FNYEAQ. The CDR3 length is 15 residues. With 5 bases removed from V and 7 bases from J, the gap between germline ends came to 18 bases. The CDR3 spells CASSMGPSPGNEQFF. CDR3 nucleotides: TGTGCCAGCAGCATGGGACCGAGCCCTGGGAATGAGCAGTTCTTC.

Note on this clone: The same CDR3 arises from other DNA sequences in this sample as well. The rearrangement links TRBV5-1 to TRBJ1-1; TRBD1 matches 11 bases. V lost 4 bases, J lost 4 bases, and 6 bases stayed unmatched. The CDR3 length is 15 residues. Per the germline V gene, CDR1 is SGHRS and CDR2 is YFSETQ. The CDR3 spells CASSGQGAVGTEAFF. The DNA of the CDR3 is TGCGCCAGCAGCGGACAGGGGGCGGTGGGCACTGAAGCTTTCTTT.

The V gene is TRBV6-1, the J gene TRBJ2-3, with 9 bases matching TRBD2. V trimming: 10 bases; J trimming: 6 bases; junction bases outside the gene matches: 14. Looked up from germline, CDR1 is MNHNS and CDR2 is SASEGT. This CDR3 is 15 amino acids long. CDR3 sequence (DNA): TGTGCCACCCATGACTCTAGCGGGACCGCCGATACGCAGTATTTT. This sequence encodes CATHDSSGTADTQYF.

The chain combines TRBV4-3 with TRBJ2-7; 13 bases are shared with TRBD2. CDR1 LGHNA and CDR2 YSLEER come from the germline V gene. The CDR3 runs 15 residues. V lost 4 bases to trimming and J lost 6 bases; unmatched junction nucleotides: 6. Here the CDR3 reads CASSLTSGRDSEQYF. In nucleotides, the CDR3 is TGCGCCAGCAGCCTCACTAGCGGGAGGGACAGCGAGCAGTACTTC.

This clone has more than one count but fewer than ten. The CDR3 loop is CASSIDLEGIAEAFF. The CDR3 DNA is TGTGCCAGTAGTATAGATCTCGAGGGAATCGCTGAAGCTTTCTTT. The V gene is TRBV19, the J gene TRBJ1-1, with no clear D. Germline CDR1 LNHDA, CDR2 SQIVND (reference sequence). CDR3 length: 15 residues. Between the trimmed V and J ends, which lost 0 bases and 6 bases, there was a span of 14 bases.

The rearrangement joins TRBV6-6 to TRBJ2-3; D remains ambiguous. The CDR3 is made up of 15 amino acids. The ends were cut back, 4 bases at V and 6 bases at J, with 17 bases in the middle. Germline V gene data show CDR1 as MNHNY and CDR2 as SVGAGI (reference sequence). The CDR3 here is CASSSRPSSGDTQYF. CDR3 coding DNA: TGTGCCAGCAGTTCCCGCCCCTCCAGTGGTGATACGCAGTATTTT.